These 8 T cell receptor beta chains were sequenced from one sample in a study of shared clonotypes between healthy human individuals. Sequenced by immunoSEQ multiplex PCR; TCRdb stores in-frame clones only, minus some. The sample shows about 1 million clones, about 75% of them seen only once. The sequencing sample was made of memory CD4+ T cells sorted from blood. Subset here: CD45RA-negative fraction. Source of these receptors: a man in his late teens or twenties in good health.

This chain joins TRBV9 and TRBJ2-5; TRBD2 agrees at 13 bases. The CDR3 contains 17 residues. Germline assignment: CDR1 SGDLS and CDR2 YYNGEE. V shed 0 bases, J shed 1 base, and the junction held 3 bases outside the gene matches. The CDR3 loop reads CASSVGTSGGAQETQYF. The CDR3 coding sequence is TGTGCCAGCAGCGTAGGTACTAGCGGGGGGGCCCAAGAGACCCAGTACTTC.

The chain uses TRBV27 and TRBJ2-3; 9 nucleotides agree with TRBD2. V was clipped by 6 bases and J by 0 bases; unmatched bases: 7. The CDR3 runs to 16 residues. Germline-derived CDR1 and CDR2 are MNHEY and SMNVEV (reference sequence). The CDR3 nucleotides are TGTGCCAGCAGATTCTGGCGGGGGGGGAGCACAGATACGCAGTATTTT. It is translated as CASRFWRGGSTDTQYF.

The chain employs TRBV6-1 and TRBJ1-6; D may be TRBD1 (5 bases). Germline V gives CDR1 MNHNS, CDR2 SASEGT. The ends were cut back, 1 base at V and 6 bases at J, with 7 bases in the middle. The CDR3 sequence is 14 residues long. In DNA form, the CDR3 reads TGTGCCAGCAGTGAAGGGCAGGGTAATTCACCCCTCCACTTT. Amino acids: CASSEGQGNSPLHF.

The V and J genes are TRBV7-2 and TRBJ1-4; D might be TRBD1 (6 bases). CDR3 length: 13 amino acids. V was pared by 6 bases and J by 8 bases, with 13 bases between. Germline CDR1 is SGHTA and CDR2 is FQGNSA. CDR3 sequence (DNA): TGTGCCAGCAGGGGGGCAGGGAGCGAAAAACTGTTTTTT. This translates into CASRGAGSEKLFF.

This chain uses TRBV27 with TRBJ2-1, with 8 bases aligning to TRBD1. CDR1 MNHEY and CDR2 SMNVEV come from the germline V gene (reference sequence). Losses at the gene ends were 3 bases for V and 7 bases for J; bases not matched to a gene: 11. The CDR3 spans 16 residues. The CDR3 nucleotides are TGTGCCAGCAGTTTTCTCACTACAGGGGGGAGAAATGAGCAGTTCTTC. This translates into CASSFLTTGGRNEQFF.

This clone came up a few times. This chain joins TRBV11-1 and TRBJ1-1; 7 positions agree with TRBD1. CDR3 length: 16 amino acids. Germline lookup yields CDR1 SGHAT and CDR2 FQDESV (reference sequence). The V segment lost 5 bases and the J segment 0 bases; nucleotides outside the gene matches: 9. In nucleotides, the CDR3 is TGTGCCAGCAGCCTGTACAGGGGTGTAATGAACACTGAAGCTTTCTTT. Translation gives CASSLYRGVMNTEAFF.

The rearrangement links TRBV6-5 to TRBJ2-3, with a tentative D call TRBD2 (5 bases). The germline gives CDR1 MNHEY, CDR2 SVGAGI. The CDR3 length is 14 residues. Trimming cost V 5 bases and J 2 bases, with 11 bases left between them. The CDR3 DNA follows: TGTGCCAGCAGTCCGCCGGGGTCCACAGATACGCAGTATTTT. It yields the protein CASSPPGSTDTQYF.

J is TRBJ1-1 and V is TRBV11-2; tentatively, D is TRBD1 (6 bases). V lost 5 bases, J lost 3 bases, and 25 bases lay in between. This CDR3 is built from 18 residues. Looked up from germline, CDR1 is SGHAT and CDR2 is FQNNGV. CDR3 sequence reads: CASSTTGQWGIVDTEAFF. DNA of the CDR3: TGTGCCAGCAGCACAACAGGACAGTGGGGGATAGTAGACACTGAAGCTTTCTTT. Variable domain in full (rest from reference TRBV11-2 and TRBJ1-1): EAGVAQSPRYKIIEKRQSVAFWCNPISGHATLYWYQQILGQGPKLLIQFQNNGVVDDSQLPKDRFSAERLKGVDSTLKIQPAKLEDSAVYLCASSTTGQWGIVDTEAFFGQGTRLTVV.